This passage covers 16 T cell receptor beta chains from one sample sequenced in a study of PD-L1 blockade in urothelial cancer. Time point specified: pretreatment peripheral blood. Clones were read by immunoSEQ multiplex PCR, and TCRdb kept only the in-frame ones, dropping some. The table lists around 86,000 clones, just under 85% of them singletons, with roughly 7.3% in the top ten. The sequences come from PBMCs, collected around atezolizumab (anti-PD-L1) treatment. These receptors were collected from a man aged 40-49 years with urothelial cancer.

The rearrangement uses TRBV28 and TRBJ2-7; TRBD1 agrees at 9 bases. The length of the CDR3 is 13 residues. Germline loops: CDR1 MDHEN, CDR2 SYDVKM. With V trimmed by 5 bases and J by 5 bases, 4 bases remained unmatched. Here the CDR3 DNA reads TGTGCCAGCAGTAGGACAGGGGTCAACGAGCAGTACTTC. Its protein product is CASSRTGVNEQYF.

This clone was recorded once. The chain uses TRBV5-1 and TRBJ2-2, with a weak D call TRBD2 (6 bases). This CDR3 contains 15 residues. Germline CDR1 is SGHRS and CDR2 is YFSETQ. Trimming pared 0 bases from V and 7 bases from J, leaving 13 bases between. CDR3 nucleotide sequence: TGCGCCAGCAGCTTGGAGCCGGGAGAGGGCGGGGAGCTGTTTTTT. Its translation: CASSLEPGEGGELFF.

The J gene is TRBJ1-4, the V gene TRBV15, with D perhaps matching TRBD1 (5 bases). The length of the CDR3 is 14 residues. Germline V gene sequence: CDR1 LNHNV, CDR2 YYDKDF (reference sequence). V lost 2 bases and J 4 bases, leaving 8 bases between the germline ends. In DNA, the CDR3 is TGTGCCACCAGCAGAAACAGGTTTAATGAAAAACTGTTTTTT. Protein: CATSRNRFNEKLFF.

A single count supports this clone. The CDR3 reads CASSYSFPRTEAFF. The CDR3 nucleotides are TGTGCCAGCAGTTACTCTTTTCCGAGAACTGAAGCTTTCTTT. The chain recombines TRBV6-5 with TRBJ1-1; D remains ambiguous. Germline loops: CDR1 MNHEY, CDR2 SVGAGI. The CDR3 sequence is 14 residues long. Deletions cut 0 bases from V and 5 bases from J, with 10 bases between.

This chain joins TRBV28 and TRBJ1-5; maybe TRBD1 (5 bases). The germline V gene has CDR1 MDHEN and CDR2 SYDVKM. This CDR3 region has 11 residues. V was clipped by 5 bases and J by 8 bases, with 7 bases between them. The CDR3 nucleotides are TGTGCCAGCAGTATCAGGGAGCCCCAGCATTTT. As protein: CASSIREPQHF.

The chain is built from TRBV5-1 and TRBJ1-4; TRBD1 might be the D (6 bases). The V and J ends lost 0 bases and 12 bases respectively, with 15 bases between them. Germline CDR1 is SGHRS and CDR2 is YFSETQ. This CDR3 region has 14 residues. The CDR3 region has the DNA TGCGCCAGCAGCTTGGTACAGGGATTGGGAGAACTGTTTTTT. Protein product: CASSLVQGLGELFF.

The chain has TRBV27 and TRBJ1-2; 7 nucleotides line up with TRBD1. Germline loops: CDR1 MNHEY, CDR2 SMNVEV (reference sequence). V shed 4 bases and J 8 bases; nucleotides not matched to a gene: 7. This CDR3 comprises 13 residues. The CDR3 sequence is CASSSRQGYGYTF. CDR3 in DNA: TGTGCCAGCAGTTCCCGACAGGGCTACGGCTACACCTTC.

This chain uses TRBV7-9 with TRBJ1-5; 8 bases align to TRBD1. This CDR3 contains 15 residues. The ends lost 5 bases at V and 3 bases at J; junction bases unmatched: 6. Germline lookup yields CDR1 SEHNR and CDR2 FQNEAQ (reference sequence). CDR3 nucleotide sequence: TGTGCCAGCAGCCTGGCAGGGGGCATCAATCAGCCCCAGCATTTT. Amino acid sequence: CASSLAGGINQPQHF.

The CDR3 sequence: CASSHRTGFSGANVLTF. CDR3 sequence (DNA): TGTGCCAGCAGCCACCGGACAGGATTCTCTGGGGCCAACGTCCTGACTTTC. The genes are TRBV5-4 and TRBJ2-6; the match to TRBD1 covers 7 bases. The CDR3 runs 17 residues. Losses at the gene ends were 4 bases for V and 0 bases for J; bases not matched to a gene: 7. Germline-derived CDR1 and CDR2 are SGHNT and YYREEE (reference sequence).

V and J are TRBV28 and TRBJ1-5, with D perhaps TRBD1 (5 bases). This CDR3 region has 14 residues. Germline CDR1 is MDHEN and CDR2 is SYDVKM. Trimming cost V 3 bases and J 2 bases, with 8 bases left between them. CDR3 in DNA: TGTGCCAGCAGTTTGTGGGGGGGCAATCAGCCCCAGCATTTT. This translates into CASSLWGGNQPQHF.

The V and J genes are TRBV5-1 and TRBJ2-2; 12 bases map to TRBD2. With 3 bases clipped from V and 7 bases from J, the junction kept 13 bases outside the gene matches. Germline loops: CDR1 SGHRS, CDR2 YFSETQ. CDR3 length: 18 residues. The CDR3 reads CASSWGSLAGGPVGELFF. In nucleotides, the CDR3 is TGCGCCAGCAGCTGGGGATCTCTAGCGGGAGGGCCTGTCGGGGAGCTGTTTTTT.

The rearrangement joins TRBV28 to TRBJ2-3, with 9 bases fitting TRBD2. Germline V gives CDR1 MDHEN, CDR2 SYDVKM. The ends lost 4 bases at V and 3 bases at J; junction bases unmatched: 20. This CDR3 has 20 residues. The CDR3 reads CASSSRTRVGLAGWTDTQYF. CDR3 DNA sequence: TGTGCCAGCAGTTCTCGCACCCGGGTGGGTCTAGCGGGATGGACAGATACGCAGTATTTT.

V and J are TRBV6-5 and TRBJ2-7; a weak D match, TRBD2 (7 bases). Germline CDR1 MNHEY, CDR2 SVGAGI. The CDR3 spans 16 residues. The ends were cut back, 2 bases at V and 2 bases at J, with 16 bases in the middle. The CDR3 nucleotides read TGTGCCAGCAGTTACGGGTCGGGGGGCAGGACCTACGAGCAGTACTTC. Its translation is CASSYGSGGRTYEQYF.

The chain recombines TRBV4-3 with TRBJ2-1; 8 nucleotides align to TRBD1. The CDR3 runs 15 residues. J gave up 4 bases and V 3 bases, and 5 bases lay outside the gene matches. Germline-derived CDR1 and CDR2 are LGHNA and YSLEER. CDR3 loop: CASSQETGVYNEQFF. CDR3 in DNA: TGCGCCAGCAGCCAGGAGACAGGGGTTTACAATGAGCAGTTCTTC.

The V call is TRBV9, the J call TRBJ1-2; TRBD1 matches at 12 bases. The CDR3 runs 15 residues. CDR1 and CDR2 (germline): SGDLS, YYNGEE. V gave up 6 bases and J gave up 7 bases; unmatched junction bases: 10. The CDR3, as DNA: TGTGCCAGCACCAGTCAGGGACAGGGGGCCGGTGGCTACACCTTC. Its translation is CASTSQGQGAGGYTF.

V usage is TRBV28 and J usage is TRBJ1-4; perhaps TRBD1 as D (5 bases). Germline V gives CDR1 MDHEN, CDR2 SYDVKM. The CDR3 extends over 16 amino acids. Trimming stripped 8 bases from V and 1 base from J, with 17 bases between. CDR3 amino acids: CASGRRGSGTNEKLFF. DNA for the CDR3: TGTGCCAGCGGGCGTAGGGGAAGTGGAACTAATGAAAAACTGTTTTTT. Complete variable domain (other parts from reference TRBV28 and TRBJ1-4): DVKVTQSSRYLVKRTGEKVFLECVQDMDHENMFWYRQDPGLGLRLIYFSYDVKMKEKGDIPEGYSVSREKKERFSLILESASTNQTSMYLCASGRRGSGTNEKLFFGSGTQLSVL.